This is a list of T cell receptor beta chains from one sample in a study of blood T cell repertoires in COVID-19. The protocol was immunoSEQ multiplex PCR, while the TCRdb copy is restricted to in-frame clones and leaves out a portion. This repertoire shows 60,000 or so clones, roughly 90% found once; its top ten account for 13%. The sample consisted of peripheral blood. These receptors were obtained from a man aged 55 to 70 with active COVID-19. Both conserved end residues are part of each CDR3. The D gene is left open where the match is weak. Expanded clones get a size class; other rows say once, few or many, or leave the size out.

TRBV4-2	TRBJ1-6	once	TRBD1	TGTGCCAGCAGCCAAGATATAAGAACGATAAGGACAGGGGGTCACTCACCCCTCCACTTT	CASSQDIRTIRTGGHSPLHF
TRBV6-6	TRBJ1-2	.	.	TGTGCCAGCAGTTACTCGAACCGCGGCGCGGGGTATGGCTACACCTTC	CASSYSNRGAGYGYTF
TRBV6-5	TRBJ2-3	once	.	TGTGCCAGCACCCAGGGGGGTCTAGGGACAGATACGCAGTATTTT	CASTQGGLGTDTQYF
TRBV3-1/TRBV3-2	TRBJ1-1	few	.	TGTGCCAGCAGCCAAGGGACTTTCGACAGGCGGGACACTGAAGCTTTCTTT	CASSQGTFDRRDTEAFF
TRBV10-3	TRBJ2-5	.	.	TGTGCCGCAAGGGCATACCCCGGAGGGAGTCAAGAGACCCAGTACTTC	CAARAYPGGSQETQYF
TRBV19	TRBJ2-3	.	.	TGTGCCAGTAGTGGCAGCGGATTTAGCACAGATACGCAGTATTTT	CASSGSGFSTDTQYF
TRBV2	TRBJ2-5	.	TRBD2	TGTGCCAGCAGTGAATCGGGACTAGCGGGAGTAAAAGAGACCCAGTACTTC	CASSESGLAGVKETQYF
TRBV5-1	TRBJ1-3	.	.	TGCGCCAGCAGCTTGGCAGGCACTGGAAACACCATATATTTT	CASSLAGTGNTIYF
TRBV3-1/TRBV3-2	TRBJ2-7	.	.	TGTGCCAGCAGCCCCTGGACAGAGCCCTCCTACGAGCAGTACTTC	CASSPWTEPSYEQYF
TRBV5-1	TRBJ1-6	once	.	TGCGCCAGACGTAGCTCCTATAATTCACCCCTCCACTTT	CARRSSYNSPLHF
TRBV11-2	TRBJ1-3	.	.	TGTGCCAGCAGCTTGGGGTACAGGGGAAACACCATATATTTT	CASSLGYRGNTIYF
TRBV2	TRBJ2-2	.	.	TGTGCCAGCAGTATGGGACAGAACACCGGGGAGCTGTTTTTT	CASSMGQNTGELFF
TRBV7-9	TRBJ1-1	.	.	TGTGCCAGCAGCTTTTCGAGTAACACTGAAGCTTTCTTT	CASSFSSNTEAFF
TRBV29-1	TRBJ2-4	.	TRBD1	TGCAGCGTTGAGGACAGGGGGAAAAACATTCAGTACTTC	CSVEDRGKNIQYF
TRBV6-5	TRBJ2-2	.	TRBD2	TGTGCCAGCTATAGCGGGACCTTTGCCGGGGAGCTGTTTTTT	CASYSGTFAGELFF
TRBV5-1	TRBJ1-5	.	TRBD1	TGCGCCAGCAGCCTGGGGGGACAGGGAGGCAATCAGCCCCAGCATTTT	CASSLGGQGGNQPQHF
TRBV27	TRBJ2-3	.	TRBD2	TGTGCCAGCAGTGGTACTAGCGGGAAAGTGGAAGATACGCAGTATTTT	CASSGTSGKVEDTQYF
TRBV7-8	TRBJ2-2	.	.	TGTGCCAGCAGCTTAGGAGATCCAGGCAACACCGGGGAGCTGTTTTTT	CASSLGDPGNTGELFF
TRBV3-1/TRBV3-2	TRBJ1-4	.	.	TGTGCCAGCAGCCAAGATTGGGGGGGATCTAATGAAAAACTGTTTTTT	CASSQDWGGSNEKLFF
TRBV5-4	TRBJ2-1	.	.	TGTGCCAGCAGCCGAACAGGGATTTTGAGCAATGAGCAGTTCTTC	CASSRTGILSNEQFF
TRBV3-1/TRBV3-2	TRBJ2-3	.	TRBD2	TGTGCCAGCAGCCAAGGGACTAGCGGGATGGTTGATACGCAGTATTTT	CASSQGTSGMVDTQYF
TRBV21-1	TRBJ2-7	.	.	TGTGCCAGCAGCTTTCAGACAGAAAGTTCCTACGAGCAGTACTTC	CASSFQTESSYEQYF
TRBV7-3	TRBJ1-2	.	TRBD1	TGTGCCGGCAGCCCCGACAGGGATGGAGGCTACACCTTC	CAGSPDRDGGYTF
TRBV7-2	TRBJ1-4	.	TRBD1	TGTGCCAGCAGCTCGACAGGGGCGGAAAAACTGTTTTTT	CASSSTGAEKLFF
TRBV29-1	TRBJ2-5	.	TRBD2	TGCAGCGTCGGGACTAGCGTAAAAGAGACCCAGTACTTC	CSVGTSVKETQYF
TRBV29-1	TRBJ1-1	.	.	TGCAGCGTTGAAGGAGTGGCTTTCTTT	CSVEGVAFF
TRBV28	TRBJ1-2	.	TRBD1	TGTGCCAGCAGGGGAGGACAGGGGACCTATGGCTACACCTTC	CASRGGQGTYGYTF
TRBV2	TRBJ2-1	.	TRBD2	TGTGCCAGCAGTTGGACTAGCCCTCCCTACAATGAGCAGTTCTTC	CASSWTSPPYNEQFF
TRBV11-2	TRBJ2-3	.	.	TGTGCCAGCAGCTCCACAGGAGGGACCACAGATACGCAGTATTTT	CASSSTGGTTDTQYF
TRBV12-3/TRBV12-4	TRBJ2-5	.	TRBD1	TGTGCCAGCAGCACGGACAGGGCTGGGACCCAGTACTTC	CASSTDRAGTQYF
TRBV7-2	TRBJ2-7	.	TRBD1	TGTGCCAGCAGCTCCCGACAGGGGTCCTACGAGCAGTACTTC	CASSSRQGSYEQYF
TRBV2	TRBJ2-7	.	.	TGTGCCAGCAGTCGGGACTTTAGCTCCTACGAGCAGTACTTC	CASSRDFSSYEQYF
TRBV18	TRBJ2-5	.	TRBD1	TGTGCCAGCTCCCCGACAGGGGGGGTTGAGACCCAGTACTTC	CASSPTGGVETQYF
TRBV7-2	TRBJ2-5	.	.	TGTGCCAGCAGCTTAGGTTCTAGGGAGACCCAGTACTTC	CASSLGSRETQYF
TRBV19	TRBJ2-1	once	.	TGTGCCAGTAGTATAAACACCCCCCCAAAAGATGAGCAGTTCTTC	CASSINTPPKDEQFF
TRBV5-4	TRBJ2-7	.	.	TGTGCCAGCAGGACAGCCTCAGGTGAGCAGTACTTC	CASRTASGEQYF
TRBV27	TRBJ2-7	.	.	TGTGCCAGCAAGGAGGGACTTAGGACCTACGAGCAGTACTTC	CASKEGLRTYEQYF
TRBV2	TRBJ1-4	few	TRBD1	TGTGCCAGCAGTGAATACCCCAACAGGGGTGAAAAACTGTTTTTT	CASSEYPNRGEKLFF
TRBV6-6	TRBJ1-2	.	.	TGTGCCAGCAGTTACTCGAACCAGTTCTATGGCTACACCTTC	CASSYSNQFYGYTF
TRBV6-2/TRBV6-3	TRBJ2-7	.	.	TGTGCCAGCAGTTATAACTACGGCAGCTCCTACGAGCAGTACTTC	CASSYNYGSSYEQYF
TRBV7-8	TRBJ1-6	.	.	TGTGCCAGCAGCTCCACAGGACTAAATTCACCCCTCCACTTT	CASSSTGLNSPLHF
TRBV9	TRBJ2-7	.	TRBD1	TGTGCCAGCAGCGGCGGACAGGGGGCTAGGTACGAGCAGTACTTC	CASSGGQGARYEQYF
TRBV5-1	TRBJ2-1	.	TRBD2	TGCGCCAGCAGCTGGGGGACTAGCGGGGGCTACAATGAGCAGTTCTTC	CASSWGTSGGYNEQFF
TRBV5-1	TRBJ2-5	.	TRBD1	TGCGCCAGCAGCACCGGGACAGGGGGGATAGGCGAGACCCAGTACTTC	CASSTGTGGIGETQYF
TRBV7-9	TRBJ2-7	once	TRBD1	TGTGCCAGCACCCCCCTGGGACAGAGTTACGAGCAGTACTTC	CASTPLGQSYEQYF
TRBV29-1	TRBJ2-2	.	TRBD1	TGCAGCGTTGAAAGGACAGGTTGGGCCGGGGAGCTGTTTTTT	CSVERTGWAGELFF
TRBV19	TRBJ1-3	.	.	TGTGCCAGTAGGGTTCCCGGGAACGGAAACACCATATATTTT	CASRVPGNGNTIYF
TRBV5-1	TRBJ2-2	.	.	TGCGCCAGCAGCTGGGGGGGACAGAACACCGGGGAGCTGTTTTTT	CASSWGGQNTGELFF
TRBV7-3	TRBJ2-2	.	TRBD1	TGTGCCAGCAGCCCCGACAGGGTAGGGACCGGGGAGCTGTTTTTT	CASSPDRVGTGELFF
TRBV3-1/TRBV3-2	TRBJ2-7	.	TRBD1	TGTGCCAGCAGGGGGACAGGGACCTACGAGCAGTACTTC	CASRGTGTYEQYF
TRBV7-2	TRBJ2-7	.	.	TGTGCCAGCAGCTTAGCGCGCTTTCCCGGGGAGCAGTACTTC	CASSLARFPGEQYF
TRBV10-3	TRBJ2-1	.	TRBD2	TGTGCCACCCAAAAAGCGGGGGGCTGGGACAATGAGCAGTTCTTC	CATQKAGGWDNEQFF
TRBV27	TRBJ2-3	.	TRBD2	TGTGCCAGCAGTTTGCTAGCGGGGACAACAGATACGCAGTATTTT	CASSLLAGTTDTQYF
TRBV9	TRBJ2-1	.	.	TGTGCCAGCAGCGTAGCTGGTACGGTAATACCTAAGTTCTTC	CASSVAGTVIPKFF
TRBV12-3/TRBV12-4	TRBJ1-4	.	TRBD1	TGTGCCAGCAGTTTGACAGGGGCTGAAAAACTGTTTTTT	CASSLTGAEKLFF
TRBV7-2	TRBJ2-1	few	.	TGTGCCAGCAGCTTATCCCGGCCGGCGGGTGAGCAGTTCTTC	CASSLSRPAGEQFF
TRBV27	TRBJ2-1	.	.	TGTGCCAGCAGTTTATCGAGACCCGACAGGCGAACGTCCTACAATGAGCAGTTCTTC	CASSLSRPDRRTSYNEQFF
TRBV4-3	TRBJ1-2	.	.	TGCGCCAGCAGCTATCTCCAGGGGCAGGGGAACTATGGCTACACCTTC	CASSYLQGQGNYGYTF
TRBV5-1	TRBJ2-3	.	TRBD1	TGCGCCAGCAGCTTGGAGGGGGCCGATACGCAGTATTTT	CASSLEGADTQYF
TRBV4-1	TRBJ2-5	once	TRBD2	TGCGCCAGCAGCCAAGGAGCGGGGGTTAACCAAGAGACCCAGTACTTC	CASSQGAGVNQETQYF